The 18 T cell receptor beta chains below come from one sample, sequenced in a study of blood T cell repertoires in COVID-19. The protocol was immunoSEQ multiplex PCR, while the TCRdb copy is restricted to in-frame clones and leaves out a portion. Of 150,000 to 180,000 clones listed, around 85% are singletons. The source material was peripheral blood. These receptors originate from a man between 60 and 70 years old with COVID-19, enrolled during active disease.

The CDR3 nucleotides read TGTGCCAGCAGCCTAAGCGCGTCCCAGGGTCACAACACTGAAGCTTTCTTT. Encoded protein: CASSLSASQGHNTEAFF. The chain recombines TRBV11-2 with TRBJ1-1; weak D call: TRBD1 (5 bases). This CDR3 contains 17 residues. The V and J ends lost 5 bases and 2 bases respectively, with 21 bases between them. From germline, CDR1 is SGHAT and CDR2 FQNNGV.

The rearrangement links TRBV5-5 to TRBJ1-5; D is ambiguous. Germline CDR1 and CDR2: SGHKS and YYEKEE (reference sequence). The CDR3 is 15 residues long. V was cut by 6 bases and J by 0 bases, with 13 bases left in between. The CDR3 bases are TGTGCCAGCACCGTCGATTTGGCTAGCAATCAGCCCCAGCATTTT. Encoded protein: CASTVDLASNQPQHF.

This clone was counted a single time. J is TRBJ1-5 and V is TRBV19; 9 bases are a match to TRBD1. Germline V lookup: CDR1 LNHDA, CDR2 SQIVND (reference sequence). V lost 7 bases to trimming and J lost 0 bases; unmatched junction nucleotides: 7. There are 16 residues in the CDR3. The CDR3 region is CASIPGTGYSNQPQHF. The CDR3 DNA is TGTGCCAGTATCCCCGGGACAGGGTATAGCAATCAGCCCCAGCATTTT. Full variable domain (outside the CDR3, taken from reference TRBV19 and TRBJ1-5): DGGITQSPKYLFRKEGQNVTLSCEQNLNHDAMYWYRQDPGQGLRLIYYSQIVNDFQKGDIAEGYSVSREKKESFPLTVTSAQKNPTAFYLCASIPGTGYSNQPQHFGDGTRLSIL.

This chain joins TRBV7-2 and TRBJ1-4; no definite D call. The V end was cut by 2 bases, the J end by 8 bases, with 9 bases between. Germline CDR1 is SGHTA and CDR2 is FQGNSA. This CDR3 region has 13 residues. CDR3 sequence: CASSLREVEKLFF. The CDR3 nucleotides are TGTGCCAGCAGCTTAAGGGAGGTAGAAAAACTGTTTTTT.

To note about this clone: Germline is not matched at one junction end, which may reflect a read error. The rearrangement uses TRBV28 and TRBJ2-7; perhaps TRBD1 as D (5 bases). CDR3 length: 11 amino acids. Germline CDR1 MDHEN, CDR2 SYDVKM. CDR3 in amino acids: CASSARSRASF. The CDR3 region has the DNA TGTGCCAGCAGTGCCCGGAGCAGGGCTAGCTTC. Complete variable domain (other parts from reference TRBV28 and TRBJ2-7): DVKVTQSSRYLVKRTGEKVFLECVQDMDHENMFWYRQDPGLGLRLIYFSYDVKMKEKGDIPEGYSVSREKKERFSLILESASTNQTSMYLCASSARSRASFGPGTRLTVT.

The chain uses TRBV24-1 and TRBJ2-5; 10 bases are a match to TRBD1. The CDR3 runs to 16 residues. CDR1 is KGHDR and CDR2 is SFDVKD in the germline V gene. V lost 7 bases and J lost 5; bases outside the gene matches: 12. CDR3 DNA: TGTGCCACCAGAGGACAGGGGGGCCCCCAACTGGAGACCCAGTACTTC. It codes for CATRGQGGPQLETQYF.

The chain carries TRBV6-2 or TRBV6-3 and TRBJ2-7; 8 bases are shared with TRBD2. V gave up 2 bases and J gave up 5 bases; unmatched junction bases: 5. Germline V gene data show CDR1 as MNHEY and CDR2 as SVGEGT. The CDR3 loop spans 14 amino acids. DNA for the CDR3: TGTGCCAGCAGTTACAGCGGGAGATCGAACGAGCAGTACTTC. It specifies CASSYSGRSNEQYF.

V gene TRBV7-9 combines with J gene TRBJ1-6; D unclear. The ends were cut back, 5 bases at V and 7 bases at J, with 15 bases in the middle. CDR3 length equals 15 residues. Looked up from germline, CDR1 is SEHNR and CDR2 is FQNEAQ (reference sequence). CDR3 amino acids: CASSPRGSGNSPLHF. CDR3 sequence (DNA): TGTGCCAGCAGCCCACGGGGTTCAGGCAATTCACCCCTCCACTTT.

The chain combines TRBV7-3 with TRBJ2-1, with 13 bases matching TRBD2. The length of the CDR3 is 15 residues. Germline V CDR1 and CDR2: SGHTA, FQGTGA. J gave up 9 bases and V 4 bases, and 6 bases lay outside the gene matches. The CDR3 loop is CASSSTGTSGTEQFF. CDR3 coding DNA: TGTGCCAGCAGCTCCACCGGGACTAGCGGGACTGAGCAGTTCTTC.

This clone was counted once. The chain is built from TRBV15 and TRBJ1-1; perhaps TRBD1 as D (6 bases). Trimming left V 0 bases short and J 3 bases short, with 11 bases between. Germline V gives CDR1 LNHNV, CDR2 YYDKDF (reference sequence). CDR3 length: 15 amino acids. The CDR3 nucleotides read TGTGCCACCAGCAGAGACTGGGGGGGGCACACTGAAGCTTTCTTT. Its translation: CATSRDWGGHTEAFF.

The CDR3 DNA is TGTGCCAGCACCACCCCTAGCGGGGGCTCCTACGAGCAGTACTTC. As protein: CASTTPSGGSYEQYF. The V gene is TRBV6-5, the J gene TRBJ2-7; 10 bases agree with TRBD2. This CDR3 spans 15 amino acids. Trimming took 7 bases from V and 0 from J; bases not matched to a gene: 6. CDR1 MNHEY and CDR2 SVGAGI come from the germline V gene.

V gene TRBV5-1 combines with J gene TRBJ2-3; perhaps TRBD2 as D (5 bases). The CDR3 is made up of 13 amino acids. Germline V CDR1 and CDR2: SGHRS, YFSETQ. Deletions cut 7 bases from V and 0 bases from J, with 9 bases between. The CDR3 loop reads CASGRGSTDTQYF. The CDR3 DNA follows: TGCGCCAGCGGGAGAGGGAGCACAGATACGCAGTATTTT.

The chain links TRBV18 to TRBJ1-1; D is possibly TRBD1 (5 bases). Germline V CDR1 and CDR2: KGHSH, LQKENI. CDR3 length: 14 amino acids. The germline V and J ends were trimmed by 6 bases and 0 bases, with 11 bases remaining between them. The CDR3 DNA reads as TGTGCCAGCTCCCAACAGGAATTGAACACTGAAGCTTTCTTT. This translates into CASSQQELNTEAFF.

The chain recombines TRBV7-3 with TRBJ2-2, with 8 bases identical to TRBD2. The CDR3 has 17 amino acids. V gave up 4 bases and J gave up 1 base; unmatched junction bases: 8. Germline CDR1 SGHTA, CDR2 FQGTGA. This CDR3 is CASSSSSSGRNTGELFF. The DNA for the CDR3 is TGTGCCAGCAGCTCATCTTCAAGCGGGAGGAACACCGGGGAGCTGTTTTTT.

The chain joins TRBV19 to TRBJ1-3; D perhaps matches TRBD1 (6 bases). CDR1 and CDR2 (germline): LNHDA, SQIVND (reference sequence). With 0 bases removed from V and 4 bases from J, the gap between germline ends came to 13 bases. This CDR3 region has 16 residues. CDR3 in DNA: TGTGCCAGTAGTATAGATGGGTCGGGGGGCGGAAACACCATATATTTT. Amino acids: CASSIDGSGGGNTIYF.

The chain carries TRBV27 and TRBJ2-3; tentatively, D is TRBD1 (5 bases). The V end was cut by 8 bases, the J end by 0 bases, with 21 bases between. CDR3 length: 17 amino acids. The germline gives CDR1 MNHEY, CDR2 SMNVEV (reference sequence). Written as DNA, the CDR3 is TGTGCCAGCCGTAGATACTCGACAGTGCCTAGCACAGATACGCAGTATTTT. It specifies CASRRYSTVPSTDTQYF.

Points on this clone: Its ends do not fully match the called genes, so a read error is possible. The chain uses TRBV7-7 and TRBJ2-5; 9 bases align to TRBD1. The CDR3 has 13 amino acids. Germline V gene data show CDR1 as SSHAT and CDR2 as FNYEAQ (reference sequence). CDR3 coding DNA: TGTGCTAGCAGCTCGGACAGGGGCGAGACCCAGTACTTC. Translating it yields CASSSDRGETQYF.

This clone was seen only a few times. The rearrangement joins TRBV27 to TRBJ2-2; 8 bases map to TRBD1. After removal of 7 bases from V and 0 bases from J, the junction contained 1 base not matched to a gene. The CDR3 runs 14 residues. CDR1 and CDR2 from the germline V gene are MNHEY and SMNVEV (reference sequence). CDR3: CASKGQANTGELFF. CDR3 in DNA: TGTGCCAGCAAGGGACAGGCGAACACCGGGGAGCTGTTTTTT.